This note documents a single T cell receptor beta chain sequence. Method: immunoSEQ multiplex PCR; TCRdb's copy keeps in-frame clones and lacks some. The repertoire holds some 150,000 clones, with over 90% as singletons. The CDR3 has 17 residues. Germline V gives CDR1 SGHVS, CDR2 FNYEAQ. The V gene end was trimmed by 0 bases and the J gene end by 3 bases; junction bases not matched to a gene: 10. The entry originates in a study of control samples from healthy donors and cancer patients. This receptor was obtained from a man aged 45-60 years in good health. The chain employs TRBV7-6 and TRBJ2-7; 8 bases fit TRBD2. The specimen was blood. The CDR3, as DNA: TGTGCCAGCAGCTTAGCGCCTGGAGCGGGAGATTACTACGAGCAGTACTTC. Protein: CASSLAPGAGDYYEQYF. Complete variable domain (other parts from reference TRBV7-6 and TRBJ2-7): GAGVSQSPRYKVTKRGQDVALRCDPISGHVSLYWYRQALGQGPEFLTYFNYEAQQDKSGLPNDRFSAERPEGSISTLTIQRTEQRDSAMYRCASSLAPGAGDYYEQYFGPGTRLTVT.